The following is a T cell receptor beta chain sequence with its context. There is no known antigen for this receptor. At one end the junction does not follow the germline gene, possibly because of a read error. Genomic DNA was used for TRB sequencing, which was performed with the immunoSEQ assay at survey resolution or with the hsTCRB kit. The published analysis was carried out like this. The immunoSEQ software was used for initial read processing, and the LymphoSeq R package was used for repertoire analyses. Clonality was calculated as 1 minus normalized Shannon entropy, and the Gini coefficient was also calculated for each TRB dataset. Phenotypes of unsorted samples were inferred by mapping TRB sequences from sorted subsets of the recipient or donor onto the same recipient's unsorted samples. TCRdb re-hosts the immuneACCESS table, in-frame sequences only. Its copies lack some clones; in the studies checked, an unresolved V gene accounts for under half of them, and the cause for the rest is not known. For V, J and clone size, that table is used; D and trimming come from the DNA. The sample contains 20,000 to 25,000 clones, about 76% of them found a single time. The ten largest account for approximately 0.65% of the sample.

The sample is drawn from a study of T cells after posttransplantation cyclophosphamide (dated by TCRdb to the mid-2010s). With regard to the full study: Using TRB sequencing, the study followed how the T cell repertoire rebuilt after myeloablative bone marrow transplantation with posttransplantation cyclophosphamide given as GVHD prophylaxis. Samples from 30 to 35 PTCy-treated patients, along with samples from around 16 of their related bone marrow donors, underwent antigen receptor sequencing. Blood from all 30 or so PTCy patients with 1-year posttransplant specimens was subjected to TRB sequencing. TRB sequencing was also done on up to 3 additional blood samples from 2 to 5.2 years after transplant in 3 patients, and on pretransplant blood from several patients. Because TRA and TRB clonality correlated tightly in fewer than ten samples, later TCR analyses were limited to TRB. Public TRB sequences were queried against a database of over 3,600 sequences associated with responses to pathogens, tumor antigens, self-antigens and alloantigens. General study outcomes and caveats: Donor-recipient similarity was low at 1-2 months but rose over the first year, and later blood repertoires were often dominated by donor CD8+ memory clones. Across around 48 patients, recipient CMV seropositivity and CMV reactivation were highly associated with TRB clonality; PTCy diversity was similar to CNI/methotrexate controls. The TRB repertoires of T cells infiltrating skin or GI tract showed only limited overlap with the TRB repertoires of T cells in blood.

The CDR3 holds 11 amino acids from the cysteine to the phenylalanine. The kept DNA is CDR3 alone, 33 bases in frame from the first base. The germline V gene (reference sequence) sets CDR1 to GTSNPN and CDR2 to SVGIG. Peripheral blood samples were provided by related bone marrow donors on the day of marrow donation. Peripheral blood and bone marrow mononuclear cells were isolated by Ficoll-Hypaque density centrifugation and cryopreserved. CD4+ and CD8+ T cells, including naive and memory subsets, were sorted by FACS using a FACSAria II. This sequence was found in a woman aged 55-70 years in good health, CMV-negative, and a related stem cell transplant donor. The V gene is TRBV30 and the J gene is TRBJ2-2; the D gene is not confidently resolved. The sequenced sample was memory CD4+ T cells sorted from PBMCs. DNA sequence: TGTGCCTACTCGAAAACCGGGGAGCTGTTTTTT. This translates into CAYSKTGELFF.